The T cell receptor beta chain described here comes from a study of blood T cell repertoires in COVID-19. The protocol was immunoSEQ multiplex PCR, while the TCRdb copy is restricted to in-frame clones and leaves out a portion. Of about 150,000 clones listed, roughly four fifths are singletons. Seattle enrolled patients during active infection and tracked them longitudinally. Trimming took off 4 bases at V and 7 bases at J, with 18 bases between the two ends. Germline-derived CDR1 and CDR2 are SGHNT and YYREEE (reference sequence). CDR3 length equals 15 residues. The TCR sequence derives from a woman aged 55-70 years with COVID-19, enrolled during active disease. The chain is built from TRBV5-4 and TRBJ2-1; the D gene is possibly TRBD2 (5 bases). Sequencing input: peripheral blood. CDR3 sequence: CASSPPRRLGNEQFF. CDR3 coding DNA: TGTGCCAGCAGCCCTCCTCGGAGGCTCGGTAATGAGCAGTTCTTC. Full variable domain (outside the CDR3, taken from reference TRBV5-4 and TRBJ2-1): ETGVTQSPTHLIKTRGQQVTLRCSSQSGHNTVSWYQQALGQGPQFIFQYYREEENGRGNFPPRFSGLQFPNYSSELNVNALELDDSALYLCASSPPRRLGNEQFFGPGTRLTVL.